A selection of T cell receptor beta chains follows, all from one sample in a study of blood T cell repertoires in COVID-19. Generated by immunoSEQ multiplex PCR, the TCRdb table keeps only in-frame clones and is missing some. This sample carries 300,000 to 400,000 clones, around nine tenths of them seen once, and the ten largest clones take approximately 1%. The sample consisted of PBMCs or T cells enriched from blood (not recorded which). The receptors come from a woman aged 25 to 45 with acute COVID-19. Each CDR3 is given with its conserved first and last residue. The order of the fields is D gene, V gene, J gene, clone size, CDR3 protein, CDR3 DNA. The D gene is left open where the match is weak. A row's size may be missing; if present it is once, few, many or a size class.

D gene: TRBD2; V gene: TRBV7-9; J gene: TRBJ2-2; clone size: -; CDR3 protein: CASSPKGWTSGGPTGELFF; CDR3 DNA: TGTGCCAGCAGCCCTAAGGGGTGGACTAGCGGGGGGCCCACCGGGGAGCTGTTTTTT
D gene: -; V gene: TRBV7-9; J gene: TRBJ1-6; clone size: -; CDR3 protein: CASSLGQTPPALHF; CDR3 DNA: TGTGCCAGCAGCTTAGGTCAGACTCCTCCGGCCCTCCACTTT
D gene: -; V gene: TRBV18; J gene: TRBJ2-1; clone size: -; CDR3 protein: CASSPLRGGDNEQFF; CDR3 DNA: TGTGCCAGCTCACCACTGAGAGGGGGGGACAATGAGCAGTTCTTC
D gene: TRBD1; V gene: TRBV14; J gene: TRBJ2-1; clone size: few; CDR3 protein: CASSQTSLDRVHEQFF; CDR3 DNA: TGTGCCAGCAGCCAAACATCACTGGACAGGGTGCATGAGCAGTTCTTC
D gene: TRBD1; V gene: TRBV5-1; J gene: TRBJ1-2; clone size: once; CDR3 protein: CASSLALGQTYGYTF; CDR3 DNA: TGCGCCAGCAGCTTGGCATTGGGACAGACATATGGCTACACCTTC
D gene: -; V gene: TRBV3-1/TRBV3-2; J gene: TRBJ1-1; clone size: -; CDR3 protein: CASSLLPTGSEAFF; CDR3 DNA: TGTGCCAGCAGCCTCCTCCCGACAGGTTCGGAAGCTTTCTTT
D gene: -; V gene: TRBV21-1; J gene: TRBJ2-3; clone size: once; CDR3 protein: CASSKAGASGGAGDTQYF; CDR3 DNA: TGTGCCAGCAGCAAAGCGGGAGCTAGCGGGGGGGCCGGAGATACGCAGTATTTT
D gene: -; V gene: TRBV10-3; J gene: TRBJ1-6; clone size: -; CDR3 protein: CAISESGGSDSPLHF; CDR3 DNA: TGTGCCATCAGTGAGTCGGGAGGGTCGGATTCACCCCTCCACTTT
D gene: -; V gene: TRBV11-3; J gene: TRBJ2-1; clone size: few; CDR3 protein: CASSLDPRANEQFF; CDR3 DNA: TGTGCCAGCAGCTTAGATCCCCGAGCCAATGAGCAGTTCTTC
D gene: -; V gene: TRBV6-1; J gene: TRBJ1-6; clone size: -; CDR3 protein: CASSEPVDSPLHF; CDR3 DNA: TGTGCCAGCAGTGAGCCAGTGGATTCACCCCTCCACTTT
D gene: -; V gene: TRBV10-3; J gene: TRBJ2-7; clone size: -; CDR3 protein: CAITGGGYEQYF; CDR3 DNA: TGTGCCATCACCGGTGGGGGGTACGAGCAGTACTTC
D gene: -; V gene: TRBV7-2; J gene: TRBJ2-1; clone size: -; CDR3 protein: CATVDSSSYNEQFF; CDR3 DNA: TGTGCCACCGTGGACTCGAGCTCCTACAATGAGCAGTTCTTC
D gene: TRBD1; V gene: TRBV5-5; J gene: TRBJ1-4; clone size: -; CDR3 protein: CASSTDRDEKLFF; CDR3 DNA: TGTGCCAGCAGCACCGACAGGGACGAAAAACTGTTTTTT
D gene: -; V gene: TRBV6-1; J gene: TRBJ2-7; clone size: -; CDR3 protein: CASSEGGLHYEQYF; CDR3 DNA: TGTGCCAGCAGTGAAGGTGGGCTACACTACGAGCAGTACTTC
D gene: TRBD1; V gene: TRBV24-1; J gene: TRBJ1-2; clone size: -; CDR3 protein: CATSDGGQGNYGYTF; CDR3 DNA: TGTGCCACCAGTGATGGGGGACAGGGAAACTATGGCTACACCTTC
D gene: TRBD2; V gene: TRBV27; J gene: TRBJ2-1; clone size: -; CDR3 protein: CASSPGTSGHNEQFF; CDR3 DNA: TGTGCCAGCAGTCCCGGGACTAGCGGACACAATGAGCAGTTCTTC
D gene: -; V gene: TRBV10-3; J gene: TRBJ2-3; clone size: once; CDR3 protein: CAISVGGEDTQYF; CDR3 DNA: TGTGCCATCAGTGTTGGCGGGGAAGATACGCAGTATTTT
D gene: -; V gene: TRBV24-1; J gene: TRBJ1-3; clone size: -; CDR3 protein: CATPPEISGNTIYF; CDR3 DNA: TGTGCCACCCCCCCTGAGATCTCTGGAAACACCATATATTTT
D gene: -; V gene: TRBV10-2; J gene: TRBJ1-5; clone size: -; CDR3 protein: CASSVGGQPQHF; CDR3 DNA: TGCGCCAGCAGTGTAGGCGGACAGCCCCAGCATTTT
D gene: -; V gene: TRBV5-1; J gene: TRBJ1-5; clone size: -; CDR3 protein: CASSLTGDSNQPQHF; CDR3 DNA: TGCGCCAGCAGCTTGACAGGTGATAGCAATCAGCCCCAGCATTTT
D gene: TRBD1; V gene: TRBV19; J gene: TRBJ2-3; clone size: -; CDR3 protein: CASSTRTGDSTDTQYF; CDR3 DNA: TGTGCCAGTAGTACCCGGACAGGCGATAGCACAGATACGCAGTATTTT
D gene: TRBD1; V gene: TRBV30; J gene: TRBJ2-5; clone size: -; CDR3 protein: CAWNLRTGGAETQYF; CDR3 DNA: TGTGCCTGGAACCTACGGACAGGGGGCGCGGAGACCCAGTACTTC
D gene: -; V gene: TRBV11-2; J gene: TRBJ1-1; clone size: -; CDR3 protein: CASSLYTGMNTEAFF; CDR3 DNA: TGTGCCAGCAGCTTATATACAGGAATGAACACTGAAGCTTTCTTT
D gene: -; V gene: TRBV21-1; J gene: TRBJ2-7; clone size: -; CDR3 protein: CASSKVRGAKYEQYF; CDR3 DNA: TGTGCCAGCAGCAAAGTCCGGGGGGCAAAGTACGAGCAGTACTTC
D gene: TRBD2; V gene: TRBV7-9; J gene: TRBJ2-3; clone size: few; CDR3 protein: CASSLVRRGGTDTQYF; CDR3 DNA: TGTGCCAGCAGCTTAGTCAGGCGGGGGGGCACAGATACGCAGTATTTT
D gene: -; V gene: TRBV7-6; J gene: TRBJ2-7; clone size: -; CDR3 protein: CASSLSRGGEQYF; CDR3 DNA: TGTGCCAGCAGCTTAAGCCGGGGAGGCGAGCAGTACTTC
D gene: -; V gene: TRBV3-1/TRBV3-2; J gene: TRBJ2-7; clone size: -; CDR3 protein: CASSPGRTFTYEQYF; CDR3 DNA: TGTGCCAGCAGCCCCGGACGGACATTTACCTACGAGCAGTACTTC
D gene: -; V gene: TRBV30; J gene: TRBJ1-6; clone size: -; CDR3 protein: CAWSLAGGGWDNSPLHF; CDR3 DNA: TGTGCCTGGAGCCTCGCCGGGGGAGGGTGGGATAATTCACCCCTCCACTTT
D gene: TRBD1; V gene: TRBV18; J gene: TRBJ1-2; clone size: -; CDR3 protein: CASSQATGEYGYTF; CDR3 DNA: TGTGCCAGCTCACAGGCTACAGGGGAATATGGCTACACCTTC
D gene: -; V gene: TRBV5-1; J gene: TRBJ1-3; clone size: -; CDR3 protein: CASSLVSGAPGTGNTIYF; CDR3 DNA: TGCGCCAGCAGCTTGGTTAGCGGCGCTCCGGGAACTGGAAACACCATATATTTT
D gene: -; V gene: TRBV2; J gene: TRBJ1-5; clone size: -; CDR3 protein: CASSDSTSNQPQHF; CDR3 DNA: TGTGCCAGCAGTGACAGTACTAGCAATCAGCCCCAGCATTTT
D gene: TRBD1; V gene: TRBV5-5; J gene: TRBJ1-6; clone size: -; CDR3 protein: CASSWDRNNSPLHF; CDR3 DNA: TGTGCCAGCAGTTGGGACAGGAATAATTCACCCCTCCACTTT
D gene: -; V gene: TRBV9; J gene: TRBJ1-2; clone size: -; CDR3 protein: CASSAGDTYGYTF; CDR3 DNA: TGTGCCAGCAGCGCAGGGGATACTTATGGCTACACCTTC
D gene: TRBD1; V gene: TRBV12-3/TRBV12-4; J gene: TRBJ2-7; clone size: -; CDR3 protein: CASRETGGEQYF; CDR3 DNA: TGTGCCAGCAGGGAAACAGGGGGTGAGCAGTACTTC
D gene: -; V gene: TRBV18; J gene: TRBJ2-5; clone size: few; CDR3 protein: CASSPPAGQKETQYF; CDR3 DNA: TGTGCCAGCTCACCACCGGCCGGACAAAAAGAGACCCAGTACTTC
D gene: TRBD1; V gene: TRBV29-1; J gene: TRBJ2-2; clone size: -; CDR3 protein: CSGGTGYTGELFF; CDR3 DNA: TGCAGCGGGGGGACAGGGTACACCGGGGAGCTGTTTTTT
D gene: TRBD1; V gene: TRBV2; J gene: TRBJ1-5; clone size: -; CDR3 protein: CASSDPPGQGDQPQHF; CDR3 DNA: TGTGCCAGCAGTGACCCCCCCGGACAGGGAGATCAGCCCCAGCATTTT
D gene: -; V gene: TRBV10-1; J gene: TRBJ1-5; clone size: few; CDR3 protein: CASSDGDQPQHF; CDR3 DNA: TGCGCCAGCAGTGACGGGGATCAGCCCCAGCATTTT
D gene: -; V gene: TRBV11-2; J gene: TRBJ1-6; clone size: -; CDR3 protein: CASSSQTFSSPLHF; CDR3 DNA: TGTGCCAGCAGCTCCCAAACCTTTAGCTCCCCCCTCCACTTT
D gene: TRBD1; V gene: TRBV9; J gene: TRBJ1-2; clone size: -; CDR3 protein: CASSGPGTGGGYTF; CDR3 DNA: TGTGCCAGCAGCGGCCCCGGGACAGGGGGCGGCTACACCTTC
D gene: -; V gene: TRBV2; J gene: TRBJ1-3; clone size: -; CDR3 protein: CASSEALRGTGNTIYF; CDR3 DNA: TGTGCCAGCAGTGAAGCGCTTCGAGGGACTGGAAACACCATATATTTT
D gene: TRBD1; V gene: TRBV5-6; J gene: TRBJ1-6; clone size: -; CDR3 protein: CASSVGEDRVPYNSPLHF; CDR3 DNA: TGTGCCAGCAGCGTGGGCGAGGACAGGGTCCCCTATAATTCACCCCTCCACTTT
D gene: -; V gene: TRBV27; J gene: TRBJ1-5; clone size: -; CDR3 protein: CASSLVGWGDQPQHF; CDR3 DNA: TGTGCCAGCAGTTTAGTTGGGTGGGGGGATCAGCCCCAGCATTTT
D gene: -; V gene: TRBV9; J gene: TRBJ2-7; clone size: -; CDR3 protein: CASSVGTELYEQYF; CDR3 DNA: TGTGCCAGCAGCGTAGGGACAGAACTTTACGAGCAGTACTTC
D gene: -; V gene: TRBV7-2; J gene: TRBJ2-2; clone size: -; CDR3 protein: CASSLGHLRWGSNTGELFF; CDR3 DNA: TGTGCCAGCAGCTTAGGCCACTTGCGATGGGGCTCGAACACCGGGGAGCTGTTTTTT